The clone carrying this TCR beta chain was counted at least ten times. The data were taken from a study of human T cells and chemical hapten exposure. The CDR3 consists of 15 residues. V gave up 4 bases and J gave up 0 bases, with 11 bases separating them. Per the germline V gene, CDR1 is SGDLS and CDR2 is YYNGEE. The time point here: patch test 1, 2 weeks after DPC sensitization. Treatment indicated: therapeutic diphenylcyclopropenone sensitization with weekly scalp DPC. MiXCR, run by TCRdb on the RACE reads, gives a single entry per CDR3 protein. The table lists approximately 90,000 distinct CDR3 sequences, 9.5% to 15% of them singletons.

The specimen comprised whole blood, sampled in connection with sensitization to the hapten diphenylcyclopropenone (DPC). The rearrangement uses TRBV9 and TRBJ2-4, with no clear D. The receptor comes from a woman aged 35 to 49 with alopecia areata. Some clones in this sample may be carry-over from other donors' samples. DNA for the CDR3: TGTGCCAGCAGCTCCCACTCATTAGCCAAAAACATTCAGTACTTC. This gives the protein CASSSHSLAKNIQYF.